This T cell receptor (beta chain) was identified during a study of post-analysis software for immune sequencing data. Study background: There were relapsing-remitting, secondary progressive and progressive-relapsing multiple sclerosis among the disease courses included. Study outcomes and limitations: Elevated frequency relative to controls characterized four or five TRBV segments in patients, TRBV5-6, TRBV5-1 and TRBV20-1 among them.

For this clonotype: Its target is unknown.

CDR3 size: 14 residues. Germline V gene data show CDR1 as DFQATT and CDR2 as SNEGSKA (reference sequence). The V segment lost 0 bases and the J segment 7 bases; nucleotides outside the gene matches: 6. Unique-molecular-identifier-tagged TCR beta cDNA libraries were used. TCRdb analysed the PCR reads with MiXCR anew, one entry per CDR3 protein. The data show about 680,000 distinct CDR3 sequences, 59% seen once. Sequencing used blood. The J gene is TRBJ2-1, the V gene TRBV20-1; 7 bases match TRBD2. This receptor was obtained from a girl aged 2 to 10 with multiple sclerosis. CDR3 sequence (DNA): TGCAGTGCTAGAGATAGCGGGCTAGGGAATGAGCAGTTCTTC. Encoded protein: CSARDSGLGNEQFF.